The sequence of this T cell receptor (beta chain) was determined in a study of blood T cells in healthy people across ages. About the research overall: Researchers report that template switching captured about one barcoded beta molecule per two T cells.

Regarding this clonotype: As yet, its antigen is unknown. A much larger clonotype is one base distant, so this may be a read error.

The study, taken as a whole, reports: Lack of knowledge of donor CMV status possibly confounded expanded clonotype changes. Naive CD4+ cell counts and diversity both ran higher in long-lived than in aged donors.

The CDR3 runs 14 residues. In germline, CDR1 is ENHRY, CDR2 SYGVKD. Primers used in a second PCR of about 7 to 12 cycles were a sample-barcoded 5' primer and a J-beta primer mix. TCRdb reprocessed the 5' RACE reads via MiXCR and lists one record per CDR3 protein. The top ten hold about 16% of the sample, which has about 650,000 distinct CDR3 sequences, approximately 31% seen once. Sequenced material: blood. This sequence was found in a woman older than 75 in good health. The chain employs TRBV10-3 and TRBJ2-4; TRBD1 is a possible D gene (5 bases). Here the CDR3 reads CAIRESTGRQIQYF. The CDR3 region has the DNA TGTGCCATCAGGGAGTCAACAGGACGGCAAATTCAGTACTTC.